This TCR beta chain was documented in a study of Ad26.COV2.S vaccination and SARS-CoV-2 variants. Sequencing used immunoSEQ multiplex PCR; TCRdb keeps in-frame clones, though not all of them. The data contain about 680,000 clones, roughly 90% of them seen just once; the ten biggest clones take up about 1.5%. The study's findings and limits: A substantial breadth of spike-specific CD8+ and CD4+ T cell responses after vaccination has been reported.

Treatment meaning: roughly 19 received Ad26.COV2.S at low or high dose, single or two shots; 5 received placebo; per-sample allocation not given. Sampling was performed 63 days after the first vaccine or placebo injection. This adult donor, from Boston, was 18-55 years old. V lost 8 bases and J 1 base, leaving 11 bases between the germline ends. This CDR3 contains 13 residues. Germline V gene data show CDR1 as LNHDA and CDR2 as SQIVND (reference sequence). Remarks on this clone: Its cognate antigen is unknown.

The starting material was peripheral blood, obtained in a trial of Ad26.COV2.S vaccine versus placebo. The J gene is TRBJ1-1, the V gene TRBV19; D not certain. The sequence derives from a person between 18 and 65 years old who received the Ad26.COV2.S COVID-19 vaccine or a placebo. CDR3 DNA: TGTGCCAGTTACCAGGAGCCGAACACTGAAGCTTTCTTT. Protein sequence: CASYQEPNTEAFF. The full variable domain, with the rest looked up from reference TRBV19 and TRBJ1-1, is DGGITQSPKYLFRKEGQNVTLSCEQNLNHDAMYWYRQDPGQGLRLIYYSQIVNDFQKGDIAEGYSVSREKKESFPLTVTSAQKNPTAFYLCASYQEPNTEAFFGQGTRLTVV.